The 24 T cell receptor beta chains reported below all come from one sample, sequenced in a study of T cell responses to AZD1222 COVID-19 vaccine (TCRdb year 2021). The library was built by means of the immunoSEQ multiplex PCR assay. TCRdb re-hosts the immuneACCESS table, in-frame sequences only. Its copies lack some clones; in the studies checked, an unresolved V gene accounts for under half of them, and the cause for the rest is not known. The sample table contains more than 100,000 clones; only one count was recorded for approximately 85% of them. The top ten hold approximately 6.2% of the sample. In light of the paper, this sample's time point label describes: baseline before first vaccination. The sample was peripheral blood, taken on day 0 of AZD1222 vaccination. These receptors all come from an adult in good health.

The chain carries TRBV10-3 and TRBJ2-7, with TRBD1 matching 8 bases. CDR3 length: 14 residues. The junction had 8 bases not matched to a gene; V was cut back by 6 bases and J by 4 bases. The germline gives CDR1 ENHRY, CDR2 SYGVKD. The CDR3, as DNA: TGTGCCATCAGCCCCGGCCAGGGGGCTTACGAGCAGTACTTC. This gives the protein CAISPGQGAYEQYF.

The V call is TRBV4-3, the J call TRBJ2-1; D uncertain. This CDR3 region has 17 residues. V shed 1 base and J shed 2 bases, with 15 bases lying between them. CDR1 and CDR2 (germline): LGHNA, YSLEER. The CDR3 nucleotides read TGCGCCAGCAGCCAAGGGCCGGGTGGGCGAACCTACAATGAGCAGTTCTTC. It encodes CASSQGPGGRTYNEQFF.

The chain combines TRBV9 with TRBJ2-3, with D unclear. The V gene lost 4 bases and the J gene lost 1 base, with 16 bases spanning the gap. CDR1 SGDLS and CDR2 YYNGEE come from the germline V gene. This CDR3 is built from 16 residues. CDR3 in amino acids: CASSPSVGYGTDTQYF. The CDR3 bases are TGTGCCAGCAGCCCCTCGGTCGGCTATGGCACAGATACGCAGTATTTT.

This rearrangement joins TRBV7-9 to TRBJ2-1, with 7 bases identical to TRBD2. V lost 8 bases, J lost 8 bases, and 15 bases stayed unmatched. The CDR3 is 15 amino acids. Germline CDR1 reads SEHNR; CDR2 reads FQNEAQ (reference sequence). The CDR3 loop reads CASCPPPLAAYEQFF. CDR3 in DNA: TGTGCCAGCTGTCCCCCACCCCTAGCGGCATATGAGCAGTTCTTC.

The chain recombines TRBV28 with TRBJ1-2; 10 nucleotides match TRBD1. This CDR3 is 15 amino acids long. V was pared by 2 bases and J by 13 bases, with 13 bases of the junction left unmatched. Germline V gives CDR1 MDHEN, CDR2 SYDVKM. CDR3 loop: CASSLENPGQGKTTF. DNA for the CDR3: TGTGCCAGCAGTTTAGAGAATCCGGGACAGGGGAAGACCACCTTC.

CDR3 DNA: TGTGCCATCAAGAGTGGGGGGCGCACAGATACGCAGTATTTT. Encoded protein: CAIKSGGRTDTQYF. The genes are TRBV10-3 and TRBJ2-3, with D possibly called TRBD1 or TRBD2 (6 bases each). V lost 7 bases, J lost 1 base, and 12 bases lay in between. The CDR3 extends over 14 amino acids. The germline gives CDR1 ENHRY, CDR2 SYGVKD.

The chain links TRBV7-3 to TRBJ1-1; TRBD1 matches 8 bases. V lost 3 bases to trimming and J lost 4 bases; unmatched junction nucleotides: 1. Per the germline V gene, CDR1 is SGHTA and CDR2 is FQGTGA. CDR3 length equals 13 residues. As DNA, the CDR3 is TGTGCCAGCAGCTTGGACAGGGTCACTGAAGCTTTCTTT. Translation: CASSLDRVTEAFF.

The chain has TRBV11-3 and TRBJ1-4; no definite D call. This CDR3 is built from 20 residues. Per germline, CDR1 SGHNT and CDR2 YENEEA. Trimming pared 3 bases from V and 4 bases from J, leaving 27 bases between. The CDR3 DNA is TGTGCCAGCAGCTTGTTGGTACAAGGCTGGAGGGAGCCCTTTAATGAAAAACTGTTTTTT. Protein sequence: CASSLLVQGWREPFNEKLFF.

CDR3 in amino acids: CAISEATFWGDTEAFF. The CDR3 coding sequence is TGTGCCATCAGTGAGGCTACCTTTTGGGGGGACACTGAAGCTTTCTTT. V gene TRBV10-3 combines with J gene TRBJ1-1; the D gene is possibly TRBD1 (5 bases). Deletions cut 2 bases from V and 3 bases from J, with 16 bases between. The CDR3 totals 16 residues. The V gene's germline CDR1 is ENHRY and CDR2 SYGVKD.

The chain recombines TRBV7-6 with TRBJ2-1, with D perhaps assigned TRBD1 or TRBD2 (5 bases each). Germline CDR1 SGHVS, CDR2 FNYEAQ. This CDR3 comprises 13 residues. The V and J ends lost 6 bases and 4 bases respectively, with 10 bases between them. Here the CDR3 reads CASSRWGYNEQFF. As DNA, the CDR3 is TGTGCCAGCAGTAGATGGGGGTACAATGAGCAGTTCTTC.

The chain combines TRBV3-1 (or the pseudogene TRBV3-2) with TRBJ2-3; 11 bases agree with TRBD1. The germline V gene encodes CDR1 LGHDT and CDR2 YNNKEL (reference sequence). V was clipped by 8 bases and J by 3 bases; unmatched bases: 1. The CDR3 has 13 amino acids. The CDR3 sequence is CASGDRGTDTQYF. The CDR3 bases are TGTGCCAGCGGGGACAGGGGGACAGATACGCAGTATTTT.

This sequence joins TRBV5-4 and TRBJ1-1; no definite D call. CDR1 and CDR2 from the germline V gene are SGHNT and YYREEE (reference sequence). This CDR3 spans 13 amino acids. The V end lost 2 bases, the J end lost 1 base, and 6 bases lay between the germline ends. DNA of the CDR3: TGTGCCAGCAGCTTTTTCGCGAACACTGAAGCTTTCTTT. Protein: CASSFFANTEAFF.

The chain employs TRBV7-2 and TRBJ1-5, with 7 bases aligning to TRBD1. The trim removed 0 bases at V and 5 bases at J, leaving 7 bases unmatched. Germline CDR1 is SGHTA and CDR2 is FQGNSA. CDR3 length: 16 amino acids. The CDR3 loop is CASSLALDRVDQPQHF. The CDR3 bases are TGTGCCAGCAGCTTAGCCCTAGACAGGGTGGATCAGCCCCAGCATTTT.

The chain links TRBV5-4 to TRBJ1-2, with TRBD1 matching over 8 bases. Germline CDR1 reads SGHNT; CDR2 reads YYREEE (reference sequence). This CDR3 spans 15 amino acids. J lost 0 bases, V lost 2 bases, and 3 bases had no gene match. Here the CDR3 reads CASSFQTGANYGYTF. The CDR3, as DNA: TGTGCCAGCAGCTTTCAGACAGGGGCTAACTATGGCTACACCTTC.

The J gene is TRBJ2-1, the V gene TRBV5-5; D not certain. The V and J ends lost 2 bases and 7 bases respectively, with 16 bases between them. The CDR3 is 15 amino acids. Per germline, CDR1 SGHKS and CDR2 YYEKEE (reference sequence). This CDR3 is CASSFSRAQTNEQFF. The CDR3 bases are TGTGCCAGCAGCTTTAGTAGGGCCCAAACAAATGAGCAGTTCTTC.

This clone has only one observation. This sequence joins TRBV7-4 and TRBJ2-5; 10 nucleotides agree with TRBD2. This CDR3 is 17 amino acids long. J gave up 2 bases and V 4 bases, and 10 bases lay outside the gene matches. CDR1 SGHVT and CDR2 SQSDAQ come from the germline V gene. The CDR3 DNA is TGTGCCAGCAGCTCACGAAGAGCGGGGGGGACACAAGAGACCCAGTACTTC. Encoded protein: CASSSRRAGGTQETQYF.

V is TRBV6-1 and J is TRBJ2-2, with 7 bases identical to TRBD2. CDR3 length: 16 amino acids. Germline V gene data show CDR1 as MNHNS and CDR2 as SASEGT. J was trimmed by 3 bases and V by 4 bases; bases with no gene match: 8. CDR3 coding DNA: TGTGCCAGCAGTGTCCCCTGGGGAGGGGACACCGGGGAGCTGTTTTTT. It specifies CASSVPWGGDTGELFF.

The gene calls are TRBV7-2 and TRBJ2-3; 12 bases are shared with TRBD2. The CDR3 runs to 17 residues. The V and J ends lost 2 bases and 2 bases, in that order; junction bases with no gene match: 5. From germline, CDR1 is SGHTA and CDR2 FQGNSA. CDR3 bases: TGTGCCAGCAGCTTAACGGGACTAGCGGGCCTCACAGATACGCAGTATTTT. This encodes CASSLTGLAGLTDTQYF.

This chain connects TRBV19 to TRBJ2-3, with D perhaps TRBD2 (6 bases). V lost 7 bases to trimming and J lost 6 bases, with 20 bases between them. CDR1 LNHDA and CDR2 SQIVND come from the germline V gene (reference sequence). The CDR3 is 15 amino acids. The CDR3 here is CASTPWGGARDTQYF. Written as DNA, the CDR3 is TGTGCCAGTACCCCTTGGGGCGGGGCAAGGGATACGCAGTATTTT.

Comment on this clone: Other DNA sequences within the sample encode an identical CDR3. V and J are TRBV7-7 and TRBJ2-5; weak D call: TRBD2 (7 bases). Germline V gene lookup returns CDR1 SSHAT and CDR2 FNYEAQ (reference sequence). The CDR3 loop spans 16 amino acids. Trimming cost V 1 base and J 5 bases, with 17 bases left between them. The CDR3 sequence is CASSLGGGAPGETQYF. DNA for the CDR3: TGTGCCAGCAGCTTAGGCGGGGGCGCCCCCGGGGAGACCCAGTACTTC.

V gene TRBV2 combines with J gene TRBJ1-5; TRBD1 matches 8 bases. The CDR3 totals 15 residues. V trimming: 5 bases; J trimming: 5 bases; junction bases outside the gene matches: 8. CDR1 is SNHLY, CDR2 FYNNEI, per germline. The CDR3 is CASSTRTGKDQPQHF. The CDR3 DNA is TGTGCCAGCAGTACTAGGACAGGGAAAGATCAGCCCCAGCATTTT.

The chain has TRBV6-5 and TRBJ2-1, with D maybe TRBD1 (6 bases). V lost 6 bases, J lost 5 bases, and 11 bases lay in between. Germline CDR1 is MNHEY and CDR2 is SVGAGI. The length of the CDR3 is 13 residues. The CDR3 loop is CASSNRVNNEQFF. The CDR3 DNA sequence: TGTGCCAGCAGCAACAGGGTCAACAATGAGCAGTTCTTC.

The V call is TRBV5-1, the J call TRBJ2-2, with D unresolved. Trimming took off 0 bases at V and 3 bases at J, with 6 bases between the two ends. Germline V gives CDR1 SGHRS, CDR2 YFSETQ. This CDR3 has 14 residues. The CDR3: CASSLEVHTGELFF. DNA of the CDR3: TGCGCCAGCAGCTTGGAGGTGCACACCGGGGAGCTGTTTTTT.

Here the CDR3 reads CASSSDLPQQFF. For the CDR3, the DNA is TGTGCCAGCAGTTCTGACTTACCTCAGCAGTTCTTC. V gene TRBV6-2 or TRBV6-3 combines with J gene TRBJ2-1; no definite D call. Trimming removed 4 bases at V and 11 bases at J, with 12 bases between. The CDR3 length is 12 residues. Germline CDR1 is MNHEY and CDR2 is SVGEGT.